These 15 T cell receptor beta chains were sequenced from one sample in a study of cytomegalovirus exposure and HLA in healthy donors. The PCR used 60 Vbeta and 13 Jbeta primers. TCRdb's copy holds only in-frame clones and misses some; the assay was immunoSEQ multiplex PCR. The sample table includes about 48,000 clones. Material for sequencing was PBMCs. Receptors originate from a woman aged 40 to 50 in good health and CMV-seronegative.

This chain uses TRBV5-5 with TRBJ1-3; D call uncertain. The germline V and J ends were trimmed by 1 base and 0 bases, with 11 bases remaining between them. The CDR3 length is 16 residues. Germline V CDR1 and CDR2: SGHKS, YYEKEE (reference sequence). CDR3 amino acids: CASSLSGSSSGNTIYF. The CDR3 DNA is TGTGCCAGCAGCTTGTCCGGGTCTTCCTCTGGAAACACCATATATTTT.

V gene TRBV27 combines with J gene TRBJ1-4; D is unresolved. The CDR3 consists of 12 residues. In germline, CDR1 is MNHEY, CDR2 SMNVEV (reference sequence). Deletions cut 2 bases from V and 7 bases from J, with 5 bases between. Here the CDR3 reads CASSLRGEKLFF. In DNA, the CDR3 is TGTGCCAGCAGTTTACGAGGTGAAAAACTGTTTTTT.

The CDR3 DNA follows: TGTGCCAGCTCGGTCACCTCAACCGGGACAGCTAACTATGGCTACACCTTC. Protein product: CASSVTSTGTANYGYTF. This chain connects TRBV18 to TRBJ1-2; 7 bases fit TRBD1. This CDR3 is 17 amino acids long. Germline V CDR1 and CDR2: KGHSH, LQKENI. The ends lost 6 bases at V and 0 bases at J; junction bases unmatched: 13.

J is TRBJ2-7 and V is TRBV5-1; 7 nucleotides align to TRBD2. The CDR3 contains 13 residues. Trimming removed 1 base from V and 6 bases from J; junction bases left unmatched: 4. The germline gives CDR1 SGHRS, CDR2 YFSETQ. CDR3 sequence reads: CASSLYGEGEQYF. CDR3 DNA: TGCGCCAGCAGCTTGTATGGGGAGGGCGAGCAGTACTTC.

The V and J genes are TRBV7-3 and TRBJ1-1; 8 positions agree with TRBD1. The germline V gene has CDR1 SGHTA and CDR2 FQGTGA. The CDR3 loop spans 13 amino acids. With V trimmed by 4 bases and J by 4 bases, 2 bases remained unmatched. This CDR3 reads CASSSQGGTEAFF. CDR3 DNA sequence: TGTGCCAGCAGCTCACAGGGGGGCACTGAAGCTTTCTTT.

The chain uses TRBV27 and TRBJ2-3; weak D call: TRBD1 (8 bases). Trimming stripped 6 bases from V and 7 bases from J, with 17 bases between. The CDR3 runs 14 residues. CDR1 is MNHEY and CDR2 is SMNVEV in the germline V gene (reference sequence). The CDR3 is CASRSRGRGNTQYF. CDR3 DNA: TGTGCCAGCAGGTCCAGGGGGCGGGGGAATACGCAGTATTTT.

The V gene is TRBV5-1, the J gene TRBJ1-1, with D perhaps matching TRBD1 (6 bases). Looked up from germline, CDR1 is SGHRS and CDR2 is YFSETQ. This CDR3 has 16 residues. V was clipped by 4 bases and J by 1 base, with 17 bases between them. The CDR3 region has the DNA TGCGCCAGCAGCCGAATATTACCGGGACAGAACACTGAAGCTTTCTTT. Amino acids: CASSRILPGQNTEAFF.

The chain is built from TRBV5-1 and TRBJ1-6; D gene unclear. The V gene lost 0 bases and the J gene lost 7 bases, with 5 bases spanning the gap. Germline V CDR1 and CDR2: SGHRS, YFSETQ. The CDR3 loop spans 13 amino acids. The CDR3 coding sequence is TGCGCCAGCAGCTTGGACGGGAATTCACCCCTCCACTTT. Amino acid sequence: CASSLDGNSPLHF. The complete variable domain, with remaining parts taken from reference TRBV5-1 and TRBJ1-6, reads KAGVTQTPRYLIKTRGQQVTLSCSPISGHRSVSWYQQTPGQGLQFLFEYFSETQRNKGNFPGRFSGRQFSNSRSEMNVSTLELGDSALYLCASSLDGNSPLHFGNGTRLTVT.

The V and J genes are TRBV5-1 and TRBJ2-1; the D gene is possibly TRBD2 (6 bases). Trimming removed 2 bases from V and 5 bases from J, with 17 bases in between. The CDR3 covers 16 residues. Germline-derived CDR1 and CDR2 are SGHRS and YFSETQ. This chain's CDR3 is CASSFVAALSDNEQFF. Written as DNA, the CDR3 is TGCGCCAGCAGCTTTGTAGCGGCTCTATCCGACAATGAGCAGTTCTTC. The full variable domain, its missing parts supplied by reference TRBV5-1 and TRBJ2-1, is KAGVTQTPRYLIKTRGQQVTLSCSPISGHRSVSWYQQTPGQGLQFLFEYFSETQRNKGNFPGRFSGRQFSNSRSEMNVSTLELGDSALYLCASSFVAALSDNEQFFGPGTRLTVL.

The rearrangement joins TRBV4-3 to TRBJ2-7, with TRBD2 matching over 7 bases. Germline V lookup: CDR1 LGHNA, CDR2 YSLEER. The CDR3 runs 16 residues. V was clipped by 0 bases and J by 2 bases; unmatched bases: 7. CDR3 sequence: CASSQDRGLSAYEQYF. CDR3 bases: TGCGCCAGCAGCCAAGATCGGGGACTAAGCGCCTACGAGCAGTACTTC.

V usage is TRBV6-6 and J usage is TRBJ2-5; 7 bases are shared with TRBD1. Per germline, CDR1 MNHNY and CDR2 SVGAGI (reference sequence). After removal of 7 bases from V and 5 bases from J, the junction contained 7 bases not matched to a gene. CDR3 length: 13 residues. As DNA, the CDR3 is TGTGCCAGCAACCACAGGGGTGGGGAGACCCAGTACTTC. Its translation: CASNHRGGETQYF.

The chain recombines TRBV1 with TRBJ2-5; TRBD2 reflects the table's D call only, with no check against the DNA. TRBV1 is reported as a pseudogene. This CDR3 is built from 16 residues. The CDR3 is CTSSQGLAGLQETQYF. The CDR3, as DNA: TGCACCAGCAGCCAAGGACTAGCGGGATTACAAGAGACCCAGTACTTC.

V and J are TRBV6-1 and TRBJ2-7, with 10 bases identical to TRBD2. CDR1 is MNHNS and CDR2 is SASEGT in the germline V gene. The CDR3 is made up of 14 amino acids. J was trimmed by 6 bases and V by 0 bases; bases with no gene match: 2. The CDR3 region has the DNA TGTGCCAGCAGTGAAGCGGGACTAGCGTGCGAGCAGTACTTC. Protein: CASSEAGLACEQYF.

The rearrangement uses TRBV2 and TRBJ2-7; 12 bases are shared with TRBD1. J gave up 4 bases and V 6 bases, and 10 bases lay outside the gene matches. The CDR3 is made up of 16 amino acids. Germline loops: CDR1 SNHLY, CDR2 FYNNEI. The CDR3 loop reads CASSKTGTGGRYEQYF. In DNA form, the CDR3 reads TGTGCCAGCAGCAAAACAGGGACAGGGGGCCGATACGAGCAGTACTTC. The entire variable domain, with the rest obtained from reference TRBV2 and TRBJ2-7, is as follows: EPEVTQTPSHQVTQMGQEVILRCVPISNHLYFYWYRQILGQKVEFLVSFYNNEISEKSEIFDDQFSVERPDGSNFTLKIRSTKLEDSAMYFCASSKTGTGGRYEQYFGPGTRLTVT.

The CDR3 region is CASWVVGDEQFF. Written as DNA, the CDR3 is TGTGCCAGCTGGGTAGTAGGGGATGAGCAGTTCTTC. The V gene is TRBV2, the J gene TRBJ2-1; perhaps TRBD1 as D (5 bases). There are 12 residues in the CDR3. The germline V gene has CDR1 SNHLY and CDR2 FYNNEI. V lost 8 bases, J lost 8 bases, and 13 bases lay in between.